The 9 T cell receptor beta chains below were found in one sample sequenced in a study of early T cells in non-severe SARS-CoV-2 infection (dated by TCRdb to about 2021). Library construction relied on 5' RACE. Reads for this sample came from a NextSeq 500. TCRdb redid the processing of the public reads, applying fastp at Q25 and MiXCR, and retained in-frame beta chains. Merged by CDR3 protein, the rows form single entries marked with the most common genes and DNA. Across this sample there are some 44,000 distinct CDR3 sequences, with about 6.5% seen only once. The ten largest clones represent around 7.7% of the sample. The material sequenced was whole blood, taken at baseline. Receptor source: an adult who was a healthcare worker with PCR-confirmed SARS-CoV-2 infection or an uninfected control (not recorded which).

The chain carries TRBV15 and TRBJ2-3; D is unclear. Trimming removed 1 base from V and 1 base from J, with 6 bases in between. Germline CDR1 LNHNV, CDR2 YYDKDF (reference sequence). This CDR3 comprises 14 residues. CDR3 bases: TGTGCCACCAGCAGAGTAGGCCGCACAGATACGCAGTATTTT. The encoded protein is CATSRVGRTDTQYF.

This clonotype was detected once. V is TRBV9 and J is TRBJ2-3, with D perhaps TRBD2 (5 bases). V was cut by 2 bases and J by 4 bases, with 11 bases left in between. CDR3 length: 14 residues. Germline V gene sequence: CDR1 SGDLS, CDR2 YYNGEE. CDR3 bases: TGTGCCAGCAGCGTCTTCGGGGTTTCAGATACGCAGTATTTT. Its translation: CASSVFGVSDTQYF.

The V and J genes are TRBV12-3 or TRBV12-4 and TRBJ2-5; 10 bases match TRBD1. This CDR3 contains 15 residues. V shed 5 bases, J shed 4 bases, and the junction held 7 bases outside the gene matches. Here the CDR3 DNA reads TGTGCCAGCAGTCGACAGGGGGCGATTGGAGAGACCCAGTACTTC. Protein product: CASSRQGAIGETQYF.

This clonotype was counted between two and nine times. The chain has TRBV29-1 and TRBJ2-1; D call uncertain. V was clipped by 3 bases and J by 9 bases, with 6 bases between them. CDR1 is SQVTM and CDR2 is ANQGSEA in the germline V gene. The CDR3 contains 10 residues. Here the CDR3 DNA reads TGCAGCGTTGAGGTTCCTGAGCAGTTCTTC. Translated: CSVEVPEQFF.

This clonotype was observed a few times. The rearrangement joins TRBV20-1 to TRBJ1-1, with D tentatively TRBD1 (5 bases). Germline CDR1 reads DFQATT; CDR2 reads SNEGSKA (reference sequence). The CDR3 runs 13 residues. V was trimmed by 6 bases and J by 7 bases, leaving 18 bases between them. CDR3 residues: CSATWGGTGEAFF. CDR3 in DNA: TGCAGTGCCACATGGGGGGGGACCGGTGAAGCTTTCTTT.

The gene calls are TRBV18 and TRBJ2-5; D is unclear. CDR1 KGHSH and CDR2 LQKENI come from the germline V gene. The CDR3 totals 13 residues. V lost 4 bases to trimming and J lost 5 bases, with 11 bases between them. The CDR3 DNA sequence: TGTGCCAGCTCACTGGGTAGTTTGGAGACCCAGTACTTC. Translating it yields CASSLGSLETQYF.

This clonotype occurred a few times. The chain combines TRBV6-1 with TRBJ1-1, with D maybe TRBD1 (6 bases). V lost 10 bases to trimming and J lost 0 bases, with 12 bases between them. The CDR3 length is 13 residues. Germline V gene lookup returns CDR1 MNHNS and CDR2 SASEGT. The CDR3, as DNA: TGTGCCATCCGCAGGGACATGAACACTGAAGCTTTCTTT. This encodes CAIRRDMNTEAFF.

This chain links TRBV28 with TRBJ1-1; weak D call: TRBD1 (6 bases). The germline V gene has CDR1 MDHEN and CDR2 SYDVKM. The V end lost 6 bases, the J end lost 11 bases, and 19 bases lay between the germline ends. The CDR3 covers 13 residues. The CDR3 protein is CASRPGATRGAFF. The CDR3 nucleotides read TGTGCCAGCAGGCCAGGGGCGACTCGAGGGGCTTTCTTT.

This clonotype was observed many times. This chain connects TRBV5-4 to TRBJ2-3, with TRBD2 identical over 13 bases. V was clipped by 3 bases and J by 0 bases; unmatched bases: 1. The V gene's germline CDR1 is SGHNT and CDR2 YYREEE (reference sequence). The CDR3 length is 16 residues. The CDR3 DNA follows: TGTGCCAGCAGCTCGGGACTAGCGGGGAGCACAGATACGCAGTATTTT. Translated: CASSSGLAGSTDTQYF. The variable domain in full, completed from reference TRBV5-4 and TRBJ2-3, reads ETGVTQSPTHLIKTRGQQVTLRCSSQSGHNTVSWYQQALGQGPQFIFQYYREEENGRGNFPPRFSGLQFPNYSSELNVNALELDDSALYLCASSSGLAGSTDTQYFGPGTRLTVL.